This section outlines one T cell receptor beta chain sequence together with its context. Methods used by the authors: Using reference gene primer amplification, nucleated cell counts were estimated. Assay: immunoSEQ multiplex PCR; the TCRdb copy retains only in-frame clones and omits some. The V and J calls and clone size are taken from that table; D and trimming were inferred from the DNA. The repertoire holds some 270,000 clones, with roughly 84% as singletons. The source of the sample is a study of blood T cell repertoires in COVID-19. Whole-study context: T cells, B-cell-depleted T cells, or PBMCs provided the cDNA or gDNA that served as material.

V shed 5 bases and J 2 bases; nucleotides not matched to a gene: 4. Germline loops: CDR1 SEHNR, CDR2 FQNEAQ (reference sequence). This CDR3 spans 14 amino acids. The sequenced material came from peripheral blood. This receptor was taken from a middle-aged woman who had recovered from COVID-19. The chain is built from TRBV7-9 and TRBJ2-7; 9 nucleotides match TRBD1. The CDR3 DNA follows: TGTGCCAGCAGCCCCGGGACAGGGACCTACGAGCAGTACTTC. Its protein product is CASSPGTGTYEQYF.